This TCR beta chain was documented in a study of lymphopenia after photon versus proton radiotherapy. Findings of the study overall: In patients who died, overall survival fell as post-nadir TCR diversity dropped more.

Germline V gene data show CDR1 as LNHDA and CDR2 as SQIVND (reference sequence). The V and J ends lost 6 bases and 7 bases respectively, with 8 bases between them. The CDR3 loop spans 11 amino acids. Assay: immunoSEQ multiplex PCR; the TCRdb copy retains only in-frame clones and omits some. The sample holds about 160,000 clones; 88% are singletons and the top ten take less than 6%. This clone was counted only a few times. The antigen remains undetermined. The rearrangement uses TRBV19 and TRBJ2-3; D gene ambiguous. Here the sequenced sample was peripheral blood, taken from a patient treated with photon-based radiotherapy. This TCR derives from a man aged 50-59 years with gastric cancer. In DNA form, the CDR3 reads TGTGCCAGTAGGCTCGGTAATACGCAGTATTTT. Its protein is CASRLGNTQYF.